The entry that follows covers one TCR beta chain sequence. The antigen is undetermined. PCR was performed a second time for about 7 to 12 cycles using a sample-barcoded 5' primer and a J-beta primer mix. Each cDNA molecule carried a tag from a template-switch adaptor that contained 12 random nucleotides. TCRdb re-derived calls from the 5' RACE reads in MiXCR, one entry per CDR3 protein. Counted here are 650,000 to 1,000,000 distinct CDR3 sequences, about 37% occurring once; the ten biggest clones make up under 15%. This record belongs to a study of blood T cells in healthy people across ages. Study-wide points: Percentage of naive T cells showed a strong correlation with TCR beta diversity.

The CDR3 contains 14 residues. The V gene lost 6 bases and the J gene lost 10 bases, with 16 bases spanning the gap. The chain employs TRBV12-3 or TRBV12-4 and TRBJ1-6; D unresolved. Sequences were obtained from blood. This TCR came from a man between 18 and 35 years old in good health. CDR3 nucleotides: TGTGCCAGCAGAGAAGACGGGGAGCGATCACCCCTCCACTTT. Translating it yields CASREDGERSPLHF.